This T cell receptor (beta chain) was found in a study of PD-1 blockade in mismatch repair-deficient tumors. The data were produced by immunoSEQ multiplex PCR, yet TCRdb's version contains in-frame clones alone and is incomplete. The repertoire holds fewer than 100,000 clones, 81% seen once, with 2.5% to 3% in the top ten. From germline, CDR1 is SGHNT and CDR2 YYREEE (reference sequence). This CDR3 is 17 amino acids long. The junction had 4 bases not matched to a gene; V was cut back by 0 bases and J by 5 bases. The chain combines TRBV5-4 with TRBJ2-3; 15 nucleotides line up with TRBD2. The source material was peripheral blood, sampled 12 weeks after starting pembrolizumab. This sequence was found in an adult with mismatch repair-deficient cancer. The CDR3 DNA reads TGTGCCAGCAGCTTGGGGACTAGCGGGAGGGCCAGAGATACGCAGTATTTT. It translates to CASSLGTSGRARDTQYF.